These T cell receptor beta chains were read from a single sample in a study of T cells in Graves' hyperthyroidism and ophthalmopathy. TCRdb fed the multiplex PCR reads into MiXCR, producing one record per CDR3 protein. The table includes about 720,000 distinct CDR3 sequences, about a sixth detected once. Sequenced: blood. Receptor source: a man aged 18 to 30 with Graves' hyperthyroidism. The CDR3 runs from the conserved cysteine through the conserved F or W. The D gene is left open where the match is weak. The size of a clone is reported for some rows only, either as once, few or many, or as a class for expanded clones.

j_gene: TRBJ2-5; abundance: NA; v_gene: TRBV28; d_gene: TRBD2; CDR3aa: CASSLLAGGRKTQYF; CDR3nt: TGTGCCAGCAGTTTGCTAGCGGGAGGGCGAAAGACCCAGTACTTC
j_gene: TRBJ2-7; abundance: many; v_gene: TRBV27; d_gene: TRBD2; CDR3aa: CASSRLAGEYEQYF; CDR3nt: TGTGCCAGCAGTCGACTAGCGGGAGAATACGAGCAGTACTTC
j_gene: TRBJ2-7; abundance: few; v_gene: TRBV12-3/TRBV12-4; d_gene: TRBD2; CDR3aa: CASRGLAGPGAYEQYF; CDR3nt: TGTGCCAGCAGGGGACTAGCGGGACCCGGGGCCTACGAGCAGTACTTC
j_gene: TRBJ1-1; abundance: NA; v_gene: TRBV2; d_gene: NA; CDR3aa: CASNRLAGRTEAFF; CDR3nt: TGTGCCAGCAACCGGCTGGCAGGGAGAACTGAAGCTTTCTTT
j_gene: TRBJ2-6; abundance: few; v_gene: TRBV20-1; d_gene: TRBD2; CDR3aa: CSAILAEQKVSGANVLTF; CDR3nt: TGCAGTGCTATACTAGCGGAACAGAAAGTTTCTGGGGCCAACGTCCTGACTTTC
j_gene: TRBJ2-2; abundance: NA; v_gene: TRBV19; d_gene: TRBD2; CDR3aa: CASSATSGLGELFF; CDR3nt: TGTGCCAGTAGTGCGACTAGCGGCCTCGGGGAGCTGTTTTTT
j_gene: TRBJ2-7; abundance: many; v_gene: TRBV2; d_gene: NA; CDR3aa: CASRVSVRHYEQYF; CDR3nt: TGTGCCAGCAGGGTAAGCGTGAGGCACTACGAGCAGTACTTC
j_gene: TRBJ2-1; abundance: many; v_gene: TRBV11-2; d_gene: TRBD1; CDR3aa: CASTPSRGISSYNEQFF; CDR3nt: TGTGCCAGCACCCCATCCAGGGGGATAAGCTCCTACAATGAGCAGTTCTTC
j_gene: TRBJ1-2; abundance: NA; v_gene: TRBV6-5; d_gene: NA; CDR3aa: CASRDSPVGYTF; CDR3nt: TGTGCCAGCAGGGACTCGCCGGTGGGCTACACCTTC
j_gene: TRBJ1-2; abundance: many; v_gene: TRBV28; d_gene: TRBD1; CDR3aa: CASSLSAGGFNYGYTF; CDR3nt: TGTGCCAGCAGTTTATCGGCAGGGGGATTTAACTATGGCTACACCTTC
j_gene: TRBJ1-1; abundance: many; v_gene: TRBV28; d_gene: NA; CDR3aa: CASSLQGWTTEAFF; CDR3nt: TGTGCCAGCAGTTTACAGGGCTGGACAACTGAAGCTTTCTTT
j_gene: TRBJ2-1; abundance: NA; v_gene: TRBV6-2/TRBV6-3; d_gene: NA; CDR3aa: CASSYSWRDWDKQFF; CDR3nt: TGTGCCAGCAGTTACTCCTGGCGGGACTGGGATAAGCAGTTCTTC
j_gene: TRBJ2-7; abundance: NA; v_gene: TRBV5-4; d_gene: NA; CDR3aa: CASSLGMEQYF; CDR3nt: TGTGCCAGCAGCTTGGGCATGGAGCAGTACTTC
j_gene: TRBJ2-3; abundance: few; v_gene: TRBV5-1; d_gene: TRBD2; CDR3aa: CASSWGLAETTDTQYF; CDR3nt: TGCGCCAGCAGTTGGGGACTAGCGGAAACCACAGATACGCAGTATTTT
j_gene: TRBJ2-1; abundance: few; v_gene: TRBV7-3; d_gene: TRBD2; CDR3aa: CASSLGSGGLNEQFF; CDR3nt: TGTGCCAGCAGCTTAGGCTCGGGAGGTCTGAATGAGCAGTTCTTC
j_gene: TRBJ2-2; abundance: few; v_gene: TRBV7-9; d_gene: NA; CDR3aa: CASCTGRGTGELFF; CDR3nt: TGTGCCAGCTGCACCGGGAGAGGCACCGGGGAGCTGTTTTTT
j_gene: TRBJ1-1; abundance: many; v_gene: TRBV27; d_gene: TRBD1; CDR3aa: CASSSGTAGNTEAFF; CDR3nt: TGTGCCAGCAGTTCGGGGACAGCTGGGAACACTGAAGCTTTCTTT
j_gene: TRBJ2-3; abundance: NA; v_gene: TRBV28; d_gene: NA; CDR3aa: CASTEGGTDTQYF; CDR3nt: TGTGCCAGCACGGAGGGGGGCACAGATACGCAGTATTTT
j_gene: TRBJ1-4; abundance: NA; v_gene: TRBV15; d_gene: NA; CDR3aa: CATSKGHGDEKLFF; CDR3nt: TGTGCCACCAGCAAGGGACACGGAGATGAAAAACTGTTTTTT
j_gene: TRBJ2-2; abundance: few; v_gene: TRBV7-2; d_gene: NA; CDR3aa: CASSLDRVGGELFF; CDR3nt: TGTGCCAGCAGCTTAGACCGGGTGGGCGGGGAGCTGTTTTTT
j_gene: TRBJ1-1; abundance: NA; v_gene: TRBV3-1; d_gene: NA; CDR3aa: CASSQDHDRNTEAFF; CDR3nt: TGTGCCAGCAGCCAAGATCATGACAGGAACACTGAAGCTTTCTTT
j_gene: TRBJ1-1; abundance: many; v_gene: TRBV2; d_gene: NA; CDR3aa: CASSVVFRITEAFF; CDR3nt: TGTGCCAGCAGTGTAGTTTTTAGAATCACTGAAGCTTTCTTT
j_gene: TRBJ2-2; abundance: many; v_gene: TRBV28; d_gene: NA; CDR3aa: CASSPRTSTGELFF; CDR3nt: TGTGCCAGCAGTCCCAGGACCTCCACCGGGGAGCTGTTTTTT
j_gene: TRBJ2-3; abundance: few; v_gene: TRBV14; d_gene: NA; CDR3aa: CASSQGRLADTQYF; CDR3nt: TGTGCCAGCAGCCAAGGCCGACTGGCAGATACGCAGTATTTT
j_gene: TRBJ2-1; abundance: many; v_gene: TRBV7-8; d_gene: TRBD2; CDR3aa: CASSLVGTSEREFF; CDR3nt: TGTGCCAGCAGCTTAGTGGGGACTAGCGAGCGAGAGTTCTTC
j_gene: TRBJ2-7; abundance: many; v_gene: TRBV6-1; d_gene: TRBD1; CDR3aa: CASSSRWDSLYEQYF; CDR3nt: TGTGCCAGCAGTTCCCGCTGGGACAGCCTCTACGAGCAGTACTTC
j_gene: TRBJ1-5; abundance: NA; v_gene: TRBV28; d_gene: NA; CDR3aa: CASSHTVEGLLDQPQHF; CDR3nt: TGTGCCAGCAGCCACACGGTTGAGGGCCTCCTGGATCAGCCCCAGCATTTT
j_gene: TRBJ2-3; abundance: many; v_gene: TRBV27; d_gene: NA; CDR3aa: CASSLGLGVDTQYF; CDR3nt: TGTGCCAGCAGTTTAGGGCTAGGAGTGGATACGCAGTATTTT
j_gene: TRBJ2-1; abundance: many; v_gene: TRBV28; d_gene: NA; CDR3aa: CASSFPTSSRNEQFF; CDR3nt: TGTGCCAGCAGTTTTCCCACTAGCTCTCGGAATGAGCAGTTCTTC
j_gene: TRBJ2-1; abundance: few; v_gene: TRBV19; d_gene: NA; CDR3aa: CASSLPRRASYNEQFF; CDR3nt: TGTGCCAGTAGTCTCCCAAGGCGGGCCTCCTACAATGAGCAGTTCTTC
j_gene: TRBJ2-1; abundance: many; v_gene: TRBV6-2/TRBV6-3; d_gene: NA; CDR3aa: CASSGVSVRSYNEQFF; CDR3nt: TGTGCCAGCAGTGGGGTGAGCGTGCGCTCCTACAATGAGCAGTTCTTC
j_gene: TRBJ2-7; abundance: many; v_gene: TRBV11-3; d_gene: TRBD1; CDR3aa: CASSLGTATYEQYF; CDR3nt: TGTGCCAGCAGCCTTGGGACAGCGACCTACGAGCAGTACTTC
j_gene: TRBJ2-7; abundance: NA; v_gene: TRBV6-2/TRBV6-3; d_gene: TRBD2; CDR3aa: CASSLAASGASYEQYF; CDR3nt: TGTGCCAGCAGTCTCGCGGCTAGCGGGGCCTCCTACGAGCAGTACTTC
j_gene: TRBJ2-5; abundance: many; v_gene: TRBV20-1; d_gene: TRBD2; CDR3aa: CSAPKAGVQETQYF; CDR3nt: TGCAGTGCCCCCAAAGCGGGGGTCCAAGAGACCCAGTACTTC
j_gene: TRBJ2-2; abundance: NA; v_gene: TRBV12-3/TRBV12-4; d_gene: NA; CDR3aa: CASSLNQLVGELFF; CDR3nt: TGTGCCAGCAGTTTAAATCAGTTGGTCGGGGAGCTGTTTTTT
j_gene: TRBJ2-1; abundance: many; v_gene: TRBV6-5; d_gene: NA; CDR3aa: CASSYASRYNEQFF; CDR3nt: TGTGCCAGCAGTTACGCCTCCAGATACAATGAGCAGTTCTTC
j_gene: TRBJ2-1; abundance: many; v_gene: TRBV28; d_gene: TRBD2; CDR3aa: CASSLPGTSGYNEQFF; CDR3nt: TGTGCCAGCAGTTTACCCGGGACTAGCGGATACAATGAGCAGTTCTTC
j_gene: TRBJ2-1; abundance: few; v_gene: TRBV5-1; d_gene: TRBD2; CDR3aa: CASSLVGLAGGSEQFF; CDR3nt: TGCGCCAGCAGCTTGGTCGGACTAGCGGGAGGGAGTGAGCAGTTCTTC
j_gene: TRBJ2-4; abundance: NA; v_gene: TRBV28; d_gene: NA; CDR3aa: CASSSPLGPSAKKIQYF; CDR3nt: TGTGCCAGCAGTTCACCGTTGGGACCCTCGGCCAAAAAGATTCAGTACTTC
j_gene: TRBJ2-1; abundance: NA; v_gene: TRBV20-1; d_gene: TRBD2; CDR3aa: CSAPRTSGSISYNEQFF; CDR3nt: TGCAGTGCCCCACGGACTAGCGGGAGTATCTCCTACAATGAGCAGTTCTTC
j_gene: TRBJ2-1; abundance: few; v_gene: TRBV11-2; d_gene: NA; CDR3aa: CASSLEVDGGLPVSFSSYNEQFF; CDR3nt: TGTGCCAGCAGCTTAGAAGTTGATGGAGGACTTCCTGTGTCTTTTAGCTCCTACAATGAGCAGTTCTTC
j_gene: TRBJ1-5; abundance: few; v_gene: TRBV4-1; d_gene: NA; CDR3aa: CASSLSQSGSQPQHF; CDR3nt: TGCGCCAGCAGCCTTAGCCAGAGTGGTAGTCAGCCCCAGCATTTT
j_gene: TRBJ2-2; abundance: many; v_gene: TRBV2; d_gene: NA; CDR3aa: CASRSGRGTGELFF; CDR3nt: TGTGCCAGCAGGAGCGGCCGTGGCACCGGGGAGCTGTTTTTT
j_gene: TRBJ2-7; abundance: many; v_gene: TRBV6-2/TRBV6-3; d_gene: NA; CDR3aa: CASSYLVGFEQYF; CDR3nt: TGTGCCAGCAGTTATTTGGTGGGTTTCGAGCAGTACTTC
j_gene: TRBJ2-5; abundance: few; v_gene: TRBV15; d_gene: TRBD1; CDR3aa: CATSRGSGGTGGETQYF; CDR3nt: TGTGCCACCAGCAGAGGATCAGGCGGGACAGGGGGAGAGACCCAGTACTTC
j_gene: TRBJ2-1; abundance: NA; v_gene: TRBV7-9; d_gene: NA; CDR3aa: CASSLFPLAGTGEQFF; CDR3nt: TGTGCCAGCAGCTTATTCCCCCTAGCCGGGACTGGAGAGCAGTTCTTC